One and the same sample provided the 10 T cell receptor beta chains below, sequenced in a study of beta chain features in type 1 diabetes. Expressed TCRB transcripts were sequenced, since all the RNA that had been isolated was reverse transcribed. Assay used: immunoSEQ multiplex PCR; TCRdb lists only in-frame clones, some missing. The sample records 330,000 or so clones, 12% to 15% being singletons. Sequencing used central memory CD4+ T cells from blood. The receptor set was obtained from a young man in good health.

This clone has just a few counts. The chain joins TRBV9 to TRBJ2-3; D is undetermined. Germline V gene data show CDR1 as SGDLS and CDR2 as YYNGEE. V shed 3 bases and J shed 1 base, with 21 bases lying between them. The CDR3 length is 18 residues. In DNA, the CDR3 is TGTGCCAGCAGCGCAACAGACGGTAGCTTTAGGGGCACAGATACGCAGTATTTT. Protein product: CASSATDGSFRGTDTQYF.

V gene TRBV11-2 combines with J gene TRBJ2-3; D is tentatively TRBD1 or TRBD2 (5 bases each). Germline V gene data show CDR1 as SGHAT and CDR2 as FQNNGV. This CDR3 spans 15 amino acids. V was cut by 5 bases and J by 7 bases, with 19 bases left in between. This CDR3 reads CASSLWGTNSNTQYF. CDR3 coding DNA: TGTGCCAGCAGCCTGTGGGGGACGAATTCTAATACGCAGTATTTT.

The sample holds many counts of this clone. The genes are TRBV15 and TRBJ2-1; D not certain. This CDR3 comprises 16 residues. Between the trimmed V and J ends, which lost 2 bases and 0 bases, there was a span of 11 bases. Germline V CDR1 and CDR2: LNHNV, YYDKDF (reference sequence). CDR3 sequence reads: CATSRSLSSSYNEQFF. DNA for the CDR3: TGTGCCACCAGCAGATCACTATCTAGCTCCTACAATGAGCAGTTCTTC.

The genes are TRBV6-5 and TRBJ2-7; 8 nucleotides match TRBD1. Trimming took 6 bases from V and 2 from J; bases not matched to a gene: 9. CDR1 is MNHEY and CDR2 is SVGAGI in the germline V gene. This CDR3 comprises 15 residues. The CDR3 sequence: CASRKGQGFTYEQYV. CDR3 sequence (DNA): TGTGCCAGCAGAAAAGGACAGGGATTTACCTACGAGCAGTACGTC.

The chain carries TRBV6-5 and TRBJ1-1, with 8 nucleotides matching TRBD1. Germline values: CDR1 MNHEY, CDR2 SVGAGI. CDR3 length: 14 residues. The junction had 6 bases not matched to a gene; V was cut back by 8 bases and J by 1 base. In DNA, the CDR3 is TGTGCCAGCCACACCGGGACAGGGAACACTGAAGCTTTCTTT. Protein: CASHTGTGNTEAFF.

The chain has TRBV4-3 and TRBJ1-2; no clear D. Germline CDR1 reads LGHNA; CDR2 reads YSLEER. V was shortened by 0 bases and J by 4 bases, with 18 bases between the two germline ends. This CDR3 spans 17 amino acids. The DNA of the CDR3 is TGCGCCAGCAGCCAAGATCTAAGGCGGGGTCCGGGCTATGGCTACACCTTC. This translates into CASSQDLRRGPGYGYTF.

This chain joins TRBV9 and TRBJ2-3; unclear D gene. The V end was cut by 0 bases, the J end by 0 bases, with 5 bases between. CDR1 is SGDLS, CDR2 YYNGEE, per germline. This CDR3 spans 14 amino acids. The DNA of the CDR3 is TGTGCCAGCAGCGTAGTTGCTAGCACAGATACGCAGTATTTT. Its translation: CASSVVASTDTQYF.

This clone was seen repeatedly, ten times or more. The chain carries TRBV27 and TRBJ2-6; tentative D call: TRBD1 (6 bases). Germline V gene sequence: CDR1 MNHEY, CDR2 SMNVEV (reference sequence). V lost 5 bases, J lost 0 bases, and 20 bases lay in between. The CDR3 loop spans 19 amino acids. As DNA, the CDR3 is TGTGCCAGCAGTCACAAACCGCAGGGGCCAAGCTCTGGGGCCAACGTCCTGACTTTC. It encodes CASSHKPQGPSSGANVLTF. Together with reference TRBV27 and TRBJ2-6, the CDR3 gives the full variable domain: EAQVTQNPRYLITVTGKKLTVTCSQNMNHEYMSWYRQDPGLGLRQIYYSMNVEVTDKGDVPEGYKVSRKEKRNFPLILESPSPNQTSLYFCASSHKPQGPSSGANVLTFGAGSRLTVL.

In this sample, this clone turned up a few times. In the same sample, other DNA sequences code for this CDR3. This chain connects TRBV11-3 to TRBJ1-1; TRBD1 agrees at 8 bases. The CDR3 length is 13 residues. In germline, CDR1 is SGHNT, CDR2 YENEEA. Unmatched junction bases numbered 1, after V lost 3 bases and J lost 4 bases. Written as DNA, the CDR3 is TGTGCCAGCAGCTTGGGGACAGGCACTGAAGCTTTCTTT. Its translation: CASSLGTGTEAFF. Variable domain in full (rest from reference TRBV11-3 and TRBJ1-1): EAGVVQSPRYKIIEKKQPVAFWCNPISGHNTLYWYLQNLGQGPELLIRYENEEAVDDSQLPKDRFSAERLKGVDSTLKIQPAELGDSAVYLCASSLGTGTEAFFGQGTRLTVV.

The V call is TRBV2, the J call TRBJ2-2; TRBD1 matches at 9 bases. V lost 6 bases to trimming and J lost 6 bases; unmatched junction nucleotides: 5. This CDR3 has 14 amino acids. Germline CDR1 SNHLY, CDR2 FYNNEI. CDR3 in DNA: TGTGCCAGCAGCCCGGACAGGGGTCCCGGGGAGCTGTTTTTT. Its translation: CASSPDRGPGELFF.